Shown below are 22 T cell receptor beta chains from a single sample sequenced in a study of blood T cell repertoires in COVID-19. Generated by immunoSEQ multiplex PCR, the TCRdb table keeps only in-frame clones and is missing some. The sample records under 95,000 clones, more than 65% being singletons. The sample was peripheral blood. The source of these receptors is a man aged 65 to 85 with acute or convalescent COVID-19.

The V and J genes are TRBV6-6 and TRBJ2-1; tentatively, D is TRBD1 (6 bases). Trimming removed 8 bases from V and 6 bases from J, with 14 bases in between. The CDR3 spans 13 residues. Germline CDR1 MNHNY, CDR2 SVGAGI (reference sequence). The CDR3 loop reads CASQGQGANEQFF. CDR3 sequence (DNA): TGTGCCAGCCAGGGGCAGGGTGCCAATGAGCAGTTCTTC.

CDR3 nucleotide sequence: TGCGCCAGCAGCCAAGGGACAGGGAATCCTAACTATGGCTACACCTTC. Amino acid sequence: CASSQGTGNPNYGYTF. The genes are TRBV5-1 and TRBJ1-2; TRBD1 matches 9 bases. Germline V gene lookup returns CDR1 SGHRS and CDR2 YFSETQ. This CDR3 has 16 residues. The J segment lost 0 bases and the V segment lost 4 bases, leaving 7 bases of the junction unmatched. Full variable domain (rest looked up from reference TRBV5-1 and TRBJ1-2): KAGVTQTPRYLIKTRGQQVTLSCSPISGHRSVSWYQQTPGQGLQFLFEYFSETQRNKGNFPGRFSGRQFSNSRSEMNVSTLELGDSALYLCASSQGTGNPNYGYTFGSGTRLTVV.

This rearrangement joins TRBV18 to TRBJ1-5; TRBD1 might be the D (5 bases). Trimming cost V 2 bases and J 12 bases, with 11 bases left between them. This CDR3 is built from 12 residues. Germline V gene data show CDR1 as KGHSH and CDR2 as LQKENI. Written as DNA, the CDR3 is TGTGCCAGCTCACCAGGGGGGGGACTCCAGCATTTT. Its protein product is CASSPGGGLQHF.

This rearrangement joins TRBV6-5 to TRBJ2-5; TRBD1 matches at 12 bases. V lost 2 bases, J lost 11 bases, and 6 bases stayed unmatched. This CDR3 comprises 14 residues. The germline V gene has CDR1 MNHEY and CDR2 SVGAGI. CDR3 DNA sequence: TGTGCCAGCAGTTACCCGGGACAGGGGGCTGGTCAGTACTTC. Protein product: CASSYPGQGAGQYF.

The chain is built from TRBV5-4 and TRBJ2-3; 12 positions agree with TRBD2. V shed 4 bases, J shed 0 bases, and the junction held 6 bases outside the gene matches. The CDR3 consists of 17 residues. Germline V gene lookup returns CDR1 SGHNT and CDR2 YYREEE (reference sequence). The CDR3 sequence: CASSGGLAGYSTDTQYF. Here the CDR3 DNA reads TGTGCCAGCAGCGGTGGACTAGCGGGGTATAGCACAGATACGCAGTATTTT.

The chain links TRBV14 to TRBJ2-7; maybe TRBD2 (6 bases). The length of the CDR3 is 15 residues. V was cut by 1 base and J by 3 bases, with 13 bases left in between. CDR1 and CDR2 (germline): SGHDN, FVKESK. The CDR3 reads CASSQGTTGLYEQYV. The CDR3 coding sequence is TGTGCCAGCAGCCAAGGGACCACGGGACTCTACGAGCAGTACGTC.

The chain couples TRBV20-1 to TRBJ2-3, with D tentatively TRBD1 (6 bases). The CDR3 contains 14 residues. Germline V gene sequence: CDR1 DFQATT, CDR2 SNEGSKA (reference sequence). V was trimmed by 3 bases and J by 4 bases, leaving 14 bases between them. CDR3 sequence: CSASNRVGADTQYF. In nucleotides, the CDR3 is TGCAGTGCTAGTAACAGGGTAGGAGCAGATACGCAGTATTTT.

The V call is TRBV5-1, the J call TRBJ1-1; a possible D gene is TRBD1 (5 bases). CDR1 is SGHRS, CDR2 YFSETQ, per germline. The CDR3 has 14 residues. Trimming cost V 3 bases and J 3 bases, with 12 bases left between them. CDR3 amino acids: CASSSLGGDTEAFF. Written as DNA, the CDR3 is TGCGCCAGCAGCTCCCTCGGGGGAGACACTGAAGCTTTCTTT.

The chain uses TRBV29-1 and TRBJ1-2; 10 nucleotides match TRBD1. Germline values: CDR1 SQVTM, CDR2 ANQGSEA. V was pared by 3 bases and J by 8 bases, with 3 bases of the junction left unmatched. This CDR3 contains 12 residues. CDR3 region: CSVEDRGVGYTF. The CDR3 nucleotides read TGCAGCGTTGAGGACAGGGGGGTAGGCTACACCTTC.

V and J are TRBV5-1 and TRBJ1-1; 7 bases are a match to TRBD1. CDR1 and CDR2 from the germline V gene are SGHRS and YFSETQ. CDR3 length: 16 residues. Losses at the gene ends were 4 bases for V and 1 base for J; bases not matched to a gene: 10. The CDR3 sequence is CASSAAYRGRNTEAFF. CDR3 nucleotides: TGCGCCAGCAGCGCAGCCTACAGGGGAAGGAACACTGAAGCTTTCTTT.

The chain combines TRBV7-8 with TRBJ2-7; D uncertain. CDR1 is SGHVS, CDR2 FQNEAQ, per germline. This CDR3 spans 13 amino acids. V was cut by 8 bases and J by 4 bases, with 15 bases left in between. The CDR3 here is CASADQYKYEQYV. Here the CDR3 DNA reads TGTGCCAGCGCGGATCAATATAAATACGAGCAGTACGTC.

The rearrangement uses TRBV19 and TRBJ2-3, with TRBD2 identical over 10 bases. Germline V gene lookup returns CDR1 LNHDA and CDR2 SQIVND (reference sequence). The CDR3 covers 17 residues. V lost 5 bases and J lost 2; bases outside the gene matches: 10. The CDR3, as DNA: TGTGCCAGTAGTCTCTCTGGGCTAGCGGGGGACACAGATACGCAGTATTTT. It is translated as CASSLSGLAGDTDTQYF.

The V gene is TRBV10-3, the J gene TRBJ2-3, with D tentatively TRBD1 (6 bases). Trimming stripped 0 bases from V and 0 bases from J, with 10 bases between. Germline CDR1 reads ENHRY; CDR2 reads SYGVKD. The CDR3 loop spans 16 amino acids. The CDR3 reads CAISESNRASTDTQYF. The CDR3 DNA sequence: TGTGCCATCAGTGAGTCGAACAGGGCTAGCACAGATACGCAGTATTTT.

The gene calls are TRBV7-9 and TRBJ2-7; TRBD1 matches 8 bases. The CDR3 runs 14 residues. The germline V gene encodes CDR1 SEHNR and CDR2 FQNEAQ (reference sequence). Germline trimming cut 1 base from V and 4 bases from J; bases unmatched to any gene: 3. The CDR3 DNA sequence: TGTGCCAGCAGCTTAGGGACAGGGATATACGAGCAGTACTTC. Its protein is CASSLGTGIYEQYF.

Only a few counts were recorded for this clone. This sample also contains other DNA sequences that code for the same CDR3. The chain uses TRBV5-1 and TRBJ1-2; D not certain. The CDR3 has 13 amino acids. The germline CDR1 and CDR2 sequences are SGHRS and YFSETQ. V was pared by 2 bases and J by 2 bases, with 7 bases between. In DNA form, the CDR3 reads TGCGCCAGCAGCTTAGCTGTGAACTATGGCTACACCTTC. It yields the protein CASSLAVNYGYTF. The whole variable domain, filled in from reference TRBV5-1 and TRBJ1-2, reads KAGVTQTPRYLIKTRGQQVTLSCSPISGHRSVSWYQQTPGQGLQFLFEYFSETQRNKGNFPGRFSGRQFSNSRSEMNVSTLELGDSALYLCASSLAVNYGYTFGSGTRLTVV.

The CDR3 loop is CASTPGEVQETQYF. CDR3 DNA: TGTGCCAGCACCCCGGGGGAAGTTCAAGAGACCCAGTACTTC. The V gene is TRBV3-1 (or the pseudogene TRBV3-2), the J gene TRBJ2-5, with D maybe TRBD2 (6 bases). The V end was cut by 7 bases, the J end by 2 bases, with 14 bases between. Germline-derived CDR1 and CDR2 are LGHDT and YNNKEL (reference sequence). The CDR3 length is 14 residues.

This chain's CDR3 is CASSLSLAGREQFF. The CDR3 region has the DNA TGTGCCAGCAGCTTAAGCCTAGCGGGCCGGGAGCAGTTCTTC. This sequence joins TRBV7-9 and TRBJ2-1; 8 bases fit TRBD2. This CDR3 spans 14 amino acids. Germline-derived CDR1 and CDR2 are SEHNR and FQNEAQ (reference sequence). The J segment lost 10 bases and the V segment lost 2 bases, leaving 7 bases of the junction unmatched.

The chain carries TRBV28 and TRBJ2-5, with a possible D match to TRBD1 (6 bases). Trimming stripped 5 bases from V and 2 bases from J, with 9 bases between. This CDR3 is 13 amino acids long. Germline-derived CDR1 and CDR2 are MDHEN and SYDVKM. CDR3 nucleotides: TGTGCCAGCAGTCTACAGGGTCAAGAGACCCAGTACTTC. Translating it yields CASSLQGQETQYF.

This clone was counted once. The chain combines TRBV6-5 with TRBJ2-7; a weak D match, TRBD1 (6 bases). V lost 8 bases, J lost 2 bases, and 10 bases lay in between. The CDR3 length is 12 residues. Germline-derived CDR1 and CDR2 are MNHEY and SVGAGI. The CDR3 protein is CASGKGAYEQYV. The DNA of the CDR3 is TGTGCCAGCGGAAAGGGGGCCTACGAGCAGTACGTC.

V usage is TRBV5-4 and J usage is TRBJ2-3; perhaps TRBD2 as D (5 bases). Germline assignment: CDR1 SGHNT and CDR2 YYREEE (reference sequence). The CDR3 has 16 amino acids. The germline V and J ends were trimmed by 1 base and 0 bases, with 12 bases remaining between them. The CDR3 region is CASSLQLGGSTDTQYF. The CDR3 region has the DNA TGTGCCAGCAGCTTGCAATTGGGCGGGAGCACAGATACGCAGTATTTT.

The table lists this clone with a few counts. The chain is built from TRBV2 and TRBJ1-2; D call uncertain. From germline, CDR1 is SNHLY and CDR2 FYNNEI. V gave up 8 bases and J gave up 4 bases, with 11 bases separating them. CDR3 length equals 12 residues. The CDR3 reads CASSPTPYGYTF. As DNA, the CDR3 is TGTGCCAGCTCCCCGACACCCTATGGCTACACCTTC.

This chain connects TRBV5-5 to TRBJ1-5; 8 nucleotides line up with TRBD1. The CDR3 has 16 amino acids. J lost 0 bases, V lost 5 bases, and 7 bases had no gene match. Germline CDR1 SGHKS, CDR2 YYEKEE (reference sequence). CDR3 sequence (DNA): TGTGCCAGCAGTTTAGACAGGGGCTATAGCAATCAGCCCCAGCATTTT. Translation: CASSLDRGYSNQPQHF.